This TCR beta chain was recorded in a study of blood T cell repertoires in COVID-19. Germline V gives CDR1 LNHDA, CDR2 SQIVND (reference sequence). V lost 2 bases to trimming and J lost 6 bases; unmatched junction nucleotides: 9. CDR3 length: 15 residues. TCRdb's table, derived via immunoSEQ multiplex PCR, lists solely in-frame clones and lacks some. The sample lists 150,000 to 200,000 clones, around 93% seen once, with 4.6% in the top ten. This clonotype was sampled from a woman in her fifties or sixties with acute or convalescent COVID-19. Sequences were obtained from peripheral blood. This rearrangement joins TRBV19 to TRBJ2-7; 8 bases match TRBD2. CDR3 residues: CASSIRGGLATEQYF. The CDR3, as DNA: TGTGCCAGTAGTATAAGAGGAGGACTAGCAACCGAGCAGTACTTC.